The present T cell receptor (beta chain) was sequenced within a study of blood T cells in healthy people across ages. Overall study results and limits: A greater number of naive CD4+ cells and higher diversity distinguished long-lived donors from aged donors. Per million T cells, TCR beta diversity dropped about linearly as age rose. Diversity estimated from one million T cells was considered an underestimate.

To note about this clonotype: The antigen remains undetermined.

A minimum of 6 micrograms of total RNA was extracted per sample. A sample-barcoded 5' primer and a J-beta primer mix were used in a second PCR of roughly 7 to 11 cycles. TCRdb independently ran MiXCR on the 5' RACE reads; one entry per CDR3 protein. The sample has hundreds of thousands of distinct CDR3 sequences; roughly 44% are singletons. V dropped 2 bases and J dropped 6 bases, with 17 bases sitting between them. CDR1 LGHNA and CDR2 YSLEER come from the germline V gene. The CDR3 sequence is 15 residues long. The source material was blood. J is TRBJ2-7 and V is TRBV4-3, with a possible D match to TRBD2 (6 bases). The receptor was derived from a man between 60 and 75 years old in good health. The CDR3 nucleotides are TGCGCCAGCAGCCAAACCGGGACTGGCTCTACCGAGCAGTACTTC. Encoded protein: CASSQTGTGSTEQYF.